These 4 T cell receptor beta chains share one sample of origin, sequenced in a study of T-cell reconstitution after alpha-beta-depleted transplantation in children. Unique molecular identifiers tagged the TCRbeta library. Each CDR3 protein gets one entry after TCRdb re-called the PCR reads with MiXCR. The data show more than 550,000 distinct CDR3 sequences, with 10% to 13% seen just once and 4% to 5% held by the top ten. Source: PBMCs from the stem cell graft donor, taken from the stem cell graft. These receptors all come from a human donor who donated a stem cell graft to a child with acute myeloid leukemia.

This chain connects TRBV6-5 to TRBJ2-7, with 10 positions matching TRBD1. The germline V gene encodes CDR1 MNHEY and CDR2 SVGAGI. The CDR3 loop spans 15 amino acids. Unmatched junction bases numbered 2, after V lost 0 bases and J lost 3 bases. The CDR3 loop reads CASSYSGTGDYEQYF. In DNA, the CDR3 is TGTGCCAGCAGTTACTCCGGGACAGGGGACTACGAGCAGTACTTC.

A remark on this clonotype: Just one base apart from a much larger clone, this may be a read error. The chain uses TRBV2 and TRBJ2-4; 10 bases line up with TRBD1. CDR1 and CDR2 from the germline V gene are SNHLY and FYNNEI. The CDR3 sequence is 18 residues long. CDR3 sequence (DNA): TGTACCAGCAGGAAAGGACAGGGGGTATCTTTAGTCAAAAACATTCAGTACTTC. The encoded protein is CTSRKGQGVSLVKNIQYF.

This clonotype occurred a few times. The CDR3 region is CASSFFGPGTGTGELFF. CDR3 DNA sequence: TGTGCCAGCAGCTTTTTTGGTCCGGGGACTGGGACCGGGGAGCTGTTTTTT. The chain uses TRBV7-3 and TRBJ2-2; TRBD2 is a possible D gene (6 bases). Trimming cost V 3 bases and J 5 bases, with 19 bases left between them. Looked up from germline, CDR1 is SGHTA and CDR2 is FQGTGA. This CDR3 contains 17 residues.

This rearrangement joins TRBV5-1 to TRBJ2-5; 8 nucleotides match TRBD2. Germline trimming cut 0 bases from V and 3 bases from J; bases unmatched to any gene: 4. Germline CDR1 reads SGHRS; CDR2 reads YFSETQ. The CDR3 has 15 amino acids. The CDR3 sequence: CASSLDGRAKETQYF. The CDR3 DNA reads TGCGCCAGCAGCTTGGACGGGAGGGCAAAAGAGACCCAGTACTTC.